The rows below give T cell receptor beta chains drawn from one sample of a study of radiotherapy plus CTLA-4 blockade in lung cancer. Profiling relied on immunoSEQ multiplex PCR, and the TCRdb table lists in-frame clones only, not all of them. The data contain about 39,000 clones, just under 80% of them singletons. Specimen: peripheral blood, collected from a patient treated with radiotherapy plus ipilimumab. These receptors were taken from a human donor with non-small cell lung cancer that progressed on radiotherapy plus ipilimumab. Each CDR3 is given with its conserved first and last residue. A D gene is named only where the DNA matches it firmly. Clone sizes are given selectively: once, few, many, or a class where the clone is expanded.

v_gene	j_gene	d_gene	len	abundance	CDR3aa	CDR3nt
TRBV5-1	TRBJ2-1	.	13	.	CASSSQGFYEQFF	TGCGCCAGCAGCTCCCAGGGGTTCTATGAGCAGTTCTTC
TRBV11-1	TRBJ2-7	TRBD1	13	.	CASSSGTGAEQYF	TGTGCCAGCAGCTCCGGGACAGGGGCTGAGCAGTACTTC
TRBV19	TRBJ1-6	.	16	.	CASSIRRSSYNSPLHF	TGTGCCAGTAGTATACGTAGGAGCTCCTATAATTCACCCCTCCACTTT
TRBV27	TRBJ1-2	TRBD1	16	.	CASSSRPRDRNYGYTF	TGTGCCAGCAGTTCTAGACCCCGGGACAGGAACTATGGCTACACCTTC
TRBV7-9	TRBJ2-3	.	12	.	CASSFGRDTQYF	TGTGCCAGCAGCTTTGGGAGAGATACGCAGTATTTT
TRBV7-3	TRBJ2-7	.	14	.	CASSKSASSYEQYF	TGTGCCAGCAGCAAGTCCGCGAGCTCCTACGAGCAGTACTTC
TRBV6-6	TRBJ1-2	TRBD1	15	.	CASSTGIPGGYGYTF	TGTGCCAGCAGTACGGGGATACCAGGGGGCTATGGCTACACCTTC
TRBV5-1	TRBJ1-2	TRBD1	13	.	CANSIGQGYGYTF	TGCGCCAACAGCATAGGACAGGGCTATGGCTACACCTTC
TRBV15	TRBJ2-6	TRBD1	16	.	CATSRRTGERANVLTF	TGTGCCACCAGCAGACGAACAGGGGAACGGGCCAACGTCCTGACTTTC
TRBV5-1	TRBJ1-1	TRBD1	16	.	CASRTFSTGGNTEAFF	TGCGCCAGCAGAACTTTCTCGACAGGGGGAAACACTGAAGCTTTCTTT
TRBV29-1	TRBJ1-2	.	12	.	CSVDVNNYGYTF	TGCAGCGTTGACGTTAATAACTATGGCTACACCTTC
TRBV5-1	TRBJ2-7	.	13	.	CASSLAVSYEQYF	TGCGCCAGCAGCTTGGCTGTCTCCTACGAGCAGTACTTC
TRBV4-1	TRBJ2-5	.	17	.	CASSQDTRLGLVETQYF	TGCGCCAGCAGCCAAGATACGAGACTGGGACTTGTGGAGACCCAGTACTTC
TRBV4-1	TRBJ1-1	.	18	.	CASSQLGTGEGEQTEAFF	TGCGCCAGCAGCCAATTGGGTACCGGGGAGGGGGAACAGACTGAAGCTTTCTTT
TRBV2	TRBJ2-5	TRBD2	15	.	CASSVERGGGETQYF	TGTGCCAGCAGTGTTGAGCGGGGGGGCGGAGAGACCCAGTACTTC
TRBV4-1	TRBJ1-1	.	17	.	CASSQGILRGRNTEAFF	TGCGCCAGCAGCCAGGGAATTCTCAGGGGAAGGAACACTGAAGCTTTCTTT
TRBV7-2	TRBJ2-3	TRBD2	16	.	CASSTERGGGTDTQYF	TGTGCCAGCAGCACCGAACGCGGGGGGGGCACAGATACGCAGTATTTT
TRBV7-2	TRBJ1-2	.	14	few	CASSFKESPVGYTF	TGTGCCAGCAGCTTCAAGGAGTCCCCAGTCGGCTACACCTTC